The 5 T cell receptor beta chains presented below share a single source sample, sequenced in a study of T cell responses to AZD1222 COVID-19 vaccine. Sequencing used immunoSEQ multiplex PCR; TCRdb keeps in-frame clones, though not all of them. Among roughly 77,000 clones, 92% were seen once, and the ten largest hold roughly 4.7%. The sample was peripheral blood, taken 28 days after the second AZD1222 dose. These receptors were taken from an adult who received the AZD1222 COVID-19 vaccine.

The chain employs TRBV6-5 and TRBJ2-1, with TRBD2 identical over 11 bases. The germline CDR1 and CDR2 sequences are MNHEY and SVGAGI. CDR3 length: 15 residues. J gave up 4 bases and V 5 bases, and 4 bases lay outside the gene matches. The CDR3 DNA reads as TGTGCCAGCAGTCCGGGACTAGCGGTATACAATGAGCAGTTCTTC. The encoded protein is CASSPGLAVYNEQFF.

The genes are TRBV5-1 and TRBJ2-4, with 8 bases fitting TRBD1. Trimming at V came to 4 bases and at J to 14 bases, leaving 14 bases not matched to a gene. This CDR3 region has 14 residues. CDR1 and CDR2 from the germline V gene are SGHRS and YFSETQ. The CDR3 spells CASSETMGTGKKYF. The CDR3 coding sequence is TGCGCCAGCAGCGAAACCATGGGGACAGGTAAAAAGTACTTC.

As regards this clone: Other DNA sequences of this sample code for an identical CDR3. The chain couples TRBV28 to TRBJ2-5; the D is unclear. CDR1 MDHEN and CDR2 SYDVKM come from the germline V gene. The CDR3 runs 11 residues. Trimming left V 2 bases short and J 4 bases short, with 2 bases between. CDR3 coding DNA: TGTGCCAGCAGTTTAGGAGAGACCCAGTACTTC. The encoded protein is CASSLGETQYF. The variable domain in full, with the rest retrieved from reference TRBV28 and TRBJ2-5, is DVKVTQSSRYLVKRTGEKVFLECVQDMDHENMFWYRQDPGLGLRLIYFSYDVKMKEKGDIPEGYSVSREKKERFSLILESASTNQTSMYLCASSLGETQYFGPGTRLLVL.

This chain uses TRBV9 with TRBJ2-1, with unresolved D. CDR1 is SGDLS, CDR2 YYNGEE, per germline. The ends were cut back, 0 bases at V and 4 bases at J, with 8 bases in the middle. The CDR3 is 14 residues long. CDR3 residues: CASSVDRPYNEQFF. CDR3 nucleotide sequence: TGTGCCAGCAGCGTAGATCGACCGTACAATGAGCAGTTCTTC.

This rearrangement joins TRBV7-2 to TRBJ1-2; D ambiguous. The CDR3 sequence is 13 residues long. Trimming pared 5 bases from V and 8 bases from J, leaving 15 bases between. CDR1 is SGHTA and CDR2 is FQGNSA in the germline V gene. The CDR3 nucleotides are TGTGCCAGCAGCCCCCGGAGTAGGCAGGGCTACACCTTC. Residues: CASSPRSRQGYTF.